The T cell receptor (beta chain) under discussion was sequenced for a study of blood T cell repertoires in COVID-19. Looking at the study overall: Whether acute or convalescent, the COVID-19 samples came from the United States, Italy and Spain. The cDNA or gDNA used as material had been derived from T cells, B-cell-depleted T cells, or PBMCs.

How the authors handled the data: By means of reference gene primer amplification, nucleated cell counts were estimated. TCRdb's copy holds only in-frame clones and misses some; the assay was immunoSEQ multiplex PCR. V, J and clone size reflect that table, while D and trimming were determined from the DNA. The table includes 30,000 or so clones, roughly four fifths detected once. This CDR3 contains 16 residues. Germline loops: CDR1 SGHDN, CDR2 FVKESK. V lost 1 base to trimming and J lost 1 base; unmatched junction nucleotides: 4. The source material was peripheral blood. The chain joins TRBV14 to TRBJ2-3, with 8 bases identical to TRBD2. This receptor was identified in a man aged 80 or over with active or convalescent COVID-19. The CDR3 bases are TGTGCCAGCAGCCAAGGCGCGGGAGGCCGCACAGATACGCAGTATTTT. It translates to CASSQGAGGRTDTQYF.